This T cell receptor (beta chain) was captured in a study of blood T cell repertoires in COVID-19. Study details: Acute and convalescent COVID-19 specimens originated in the United States, Italy and Spain. The cDNA or gDNA used as material had been derived from T cells, B-cell-depleted T cells, or PBMCs.

This clone was observed once. As originally analysed: Reference gene primer amplification gave nucleated cell count estimates. Data came from immunoSEQ multiplex PCR; TCRdb stores just in-frame clones and leaves some out. V and J calls and clone size are given by that table; D and trimming were obtained from the DNA. The top ten hold roughly 2% of the sample, which has under 300,000 clones, more than 70% seen once. Source material: peripheral blood. This receptor was taken from a woman aged 35 to 49 who had recovered from COVID-19.

The CDR3 here is CSVENPQGPITDTQYF. DNA of the CDR3: TGCAGCGTTGAAAACCCGCAGGGGCCAATCACAGATACGCAGTATTTT. V gene TRBV29-1 combines with J gene TRBJ2-3; D may be TRBD1 (6 bases). Trimming left V 2 bases short and J 2 bases short, with 17 bases between. There are 16 residues in the CDR3. Germline V CDR1 and CDR2: SQVTM, ANQGSEA.